This T cell receptor (beta chain) was found in a study of blood T cell repertoires in COVID-19. Original data processing: Nucleated cell counts were estimated from reference gene primer amplification. Generated by immunoSEQ multiplex PCR, the TCRdb table keeps only in-frame clones and is missing some. Clone size and V and J calls were adopted from that table, with D and trimming inferred from the DNA. The sample carries 150,000 or so clones, 84% recorded once. The V gene lost 2 bases and the J gene lost 1 base, with 12 bases spanning the gap. The CDR3 has 16 residues. The germline gives CDR1 SGHTA, CDR2 FQGNSA. All enrollees were about 18 to 89 years old and from 25 or so US areas. Cohort placement rested on clinical history that participants reported themselves. Recovery among Cohort 3 donors was established by two negative PCRs, clearance, or symptom resolution.

The receptor was derived from a man between 45 and 60 years old who had recovered from COVID-19. Sequencing was performed on PBMCs or T cells enriched from blood (not recorded which). This chain links TRBV7-2 with TRBJ1-3; D gene uncertain. The CDR3 loop reads CASSLSPGRSGNTIYF. CDR3 DNA: TGTGCCAGCAGCTTATCTCCAGGCCGTTCTGGAAACACCATATATTTT.